This T cell receptor beta chain was found in a study of PD-L1 blockade in urothelial cancer. Study-level information: Atezolizumab (1,200 mg intravenously every 3 weeks) began in the mid-2010s for patients. Blood drawn 3 weeks (second dose) and 6 weeks after treatment start was analyzed.

This clone was seen only once. Germline-derived CDR1 and CDR2 are MNHEY and SVGAGI. The CDR3 sequence is 15 residues long. The J segment lost 3 bases and the V segment lost 6 bases, leaving 8 bases of the junction unmatched. Some clones are missing from TCRdb's copy, which holds only in-frame ones; the method was immunoSEQ multiplex PCR. Among around 40,000 clones listed, 65% to 85% were seen once. The TCR originated in a man in his fifties or sixties with urothelial cancer. This chain joins TRBV6-5 and TRBJ2-3; 8 nucleotides agree with TRBD2. The starting material was PBMCs, obtained around atezolizumab (anti-PD-L1) treatment. CDR3 sequence: CASRWGTSGTDTQYF. In nucleotides, the CDR3 is TGTGCCAGCAGATGGGGGACTAGTGGGACAGATACGCAGTATTTT.